One and the same sample provided the 29 T cell receptor beta chains below, sequenced in a study of blood T cell repertoires in COVID-19. Repertoires were generated with immunoSEQ multiplex PCR, while TCRdb's copy carries only in-frame clones and drops some. Here the sample spans over 150,000 clones, about 85% being singletons. Sequencing was done on a sample of peripheral blood. These receptors all stem from an elderly man with COVID-19, enrolled during active disease.

The genes are TRBV2 and TRBJ2-7, with D tentatively TRBD2 (6 bases). The germline V gene encodes CDR1 SNHLY and CDR2 FYNNEI. This CDR3 region has 14 residues. The ends were cut back, 7 bases at V and 3 bases at J, with 16 bases in the middle. DNA of the CDR3: TGTGCCAGCATAGATACTGGGGGGAACTACGAGCAGTACTTC. Residues: CASIDTGGNYEQYF.

The chain has TRBV18 and TRBJ2-7; possible D gene TRBD1, 5 bases. The CDR3 runs to 15 residues. Per germline, CDR1 KGHSH and CDR2 LQKENI. Trimming took off 6 bases at V and 0 bases at J, with 15 bases between the two ends. The DNA of the CDR3 is TGTGCCAGCTCCCCTCTGACAGTATCCTCCTACGAGCAGTACTTC. It specifies CASSPLTVSSYEQYF.

The rearrangement links TRBV25-1 to TRBJ1-5, with TRBD1 matching over 7 bases. CDR3 length equals 14 residues. Germline V CDR1 and CDR2: MGHDK, SYGVNS. With V trimmed by 4 bases and J by 2 bases, 2 bases remained unmatched. CDR3 region: CASSGQGGNQPQHF. The CDR3 coding sequence is TGTGCCAGCAGTGGACAGGGCGGCAATCAGCCCCAGCATTTT.

The rearrangement links TRBV19 to TRBJ2-5; 9 bases align to TRBD2. CDR3 length equals 16 residues. CDR1 and CDR2 from the germline V gene are LNHDA and SQIVND (reference sequence). V lost 3 bases, J lost 2 bases, and 7 bases stayed unmatched. The CDR3 spells CASSIALAGPQETQYF. In DNA form, the CDR3 reads TGTGCCAGTAGTATCGCCCTAGCGGGGCCGCAAGAGACCCAGTACTTC.

The V and J genes are TRBV5-1 and TRBJ1-4; possibly TRBD1 for D (5 bases). The CDR3 extends over 14 amino acids. CDR1 SGHRS and CDR2 YFSETQ come from the germline V gene. The V end was cut by 0 bases, the J end by 5 bases, with 8 bases between. The CDR3 DNA is TGCGCCAGCAGCTTGGGGGGCGCGAATGAAAAACTGTTTTTT. It encodes CASSLGGANEKLFF. The full variable domain, in which reference TRBV5-1 and TRBJ1-4 provide the parts outside the CDR3, is KAGVTQTPRYLIKTRGQQVTLSCSPISGHRSVSWYQQTPGQGLQFLFEYFSETQRNKGNFPGRFSGRQFSNSRSEMNVSTLELGDSALYLCASSLGGANEKLFFGSGTQLSVL.

This clone was seen a handful of times. The chain joins TRBV4-1 to TRBJ2-7, with 8 bases lining up with TRBD1. This CDR3 is 16 amino acids long. Looked up from germline, CDR1 is MGHRA and CDR2 is YSYEKL. V shed 4 bases, J shed 2 bases, and the junction held 10 bases outside the gene matches. The CDR3 DNA is TGCGCCAGCAGCCCCGACAGGGGAAAGGGGACCTACGAGCAGTACTTC. Encoded protein: CASSPDRGKGTYEQYF.

This chain joins TRBV7-9 and TRBJ1-4; 7 nucleotides agree with TRBD1. CDR3 length equals 15 residues. Looked up from germline, CDR1 is SEHNR and CDR2 is FQNEAQ (reference sequence). V lost 5 bases and J lost 6; bases outside the gene matches: 9. The DNA of the CDR3 is TGTGCCAGCAGCAATCCTAGGGGGCGCGATGAAAAACTGTTTTTT. Translated, it gives CASSNPRGRDEKLFF. Full variable domain (outside the CDR3, taken from reference TRBV7-9 and TRBJ1-4): DTGVSQNPRHKITKRGQNVTFRCDPISEHNRLYWYRQTLGQGPEFLTYFQNEAQLEKSRLLSDRFSAERPKGSFSTLEIQRTEQGDSAMYLCASSNPRGRDEKLFFGSGTQLSVL.

V usage is TRBV6-5 and J usage is TRBJ2-2, with a weak D call TRBD1 (5 bases). There are 14 residues in the CDR3. Trimming shortened V by 3 bases and J by 5 bases, and 10 bases separated the two germline ends. In germline, CDR1 is MNHEY, CDR2 SVGAGI. This CDR3 reads CASSYRGRTGELFF. The CDR3 DNA sequence: TGTGCCAGCAGTTATAGGGGCAGAACCGGGGAGCTGTTTTTT.

The chain links TRBV29-1 to TRBJ1-2, with D perhaps matching TRBD1 (6 bases). Trimming cost V 6 bases and J 1 base, with 12 bases left between them. Germline V gives CDR1 SQVTM, CDR2 ANQGSEA. This CDR3 contains 13 residues. The CDR3 DNA follows: TGCAGCGTCTCGGACAGTTTTAACTATGGCTACACCTTC. The encoded protein is CSVSDSFNYGYTF.

The J gene is TRBJ2-3, the V gene TRBV5-1; 8 positions agree with TRBD1. Looked up from germline, CDR1 is SGHRS and CDR2 is YFSETQ. Germline trimming cut 1 base from V and 5 bases from J; bases unmatched to any gene: 9. CDR3 length equals 16 residues. The CDR3 region has the DNA TGCGCCAGCAGCTTGCCCCCGGACAGGGCGGTAGATACGCAGTATTTT. Its protein is CASSLPPDRAVDTQYF. The full variable domain, with the rest looked up from reference TRBV5-1 and TRBJ2-3, is KAGVTQTPRYLIKTRGQQVTLSCSPISGHRSVSWYQQTPGQGLQFLFEYFSETQRNKGNFPGRFSGRQFSNSRSEMNVSTLELGDSALYLCASSLPPDRAVDTQYFGPGTRLTVL.

The gene calls are TRBV9 and TRBJ1-1; the match to TRBD1 covers 7 bases. The CDR3 extends over 12 amino acids. The V gene end was trimmed by 3 bases and the J gene end by 6 bases; junction bases not matched to a gene: 2. Germline V gene sequence: CDR1 SGDLS, CDR2 YYNGEE. CDR3 loop: CASSGGTAEAFF. The CDR3 nucleotides are TGTGCCAGCAGCGGCGGGACAGCTGAAGCTTTCTTT. Combining the CDR3 with reference TRBV9 and TRBJ1-1 gives the whole variable domain DSGVTQTPKHLITATGQRVTLRCSPRSGDLSVYWYQQSLDQGLQFLIQYYNGEERAKGNILERFSAQQFPDLHSELNLSSLELGDSALYFCASSGGTAEAFFGQGTRLTVV.

This clone was observed a handful of times. The chain uses TRBV6-5 and TRBJ1-3; D perhaps matches TRBD1 (5 bases). The germline V gene encodes CDR1 MNHEY and CDR2 SVGAGI. V was clipped by 6 bases and J by 3 bases, with 12 bases between them. The CDR3 contains 14 residues. The chain's CDR3 is CASRSRAGGNTIYF. The CDR3 region has the DNA TGTGCCAGCAGAAGCAGGGCCGGTGGAAACACCATATATTTT.

This clone was counted a single time. The chain couples TRBV19 to TRBJ1-4, with 9 bases fitting TRBD1. The ends lost 3 bases at V and 7 bases at J; junction bases unmatched: 9. The length of the CDR3 is 16 residues. Germline-derived CDR1 and CDR2 are LNHDA and SQIVND (reference sequence). For the CDR3, the DNA is TGTGCCAGTAGTATGATCGGGACAGGGCTTGTTGAAAAACTGTTTTTT. This codes for CASSMIGTGLVEKLFF.

The rearrangement uses TRBV3-1 (or the pseudogene TRBV3-2) and TRBJ2-1; D ambiguous. This CDR3 has 16 amino acids. V lost 1 base and J 0 bases, leaving 10 bases between the germline ends. Per the germline V gene, CDR1 is LGHDT and CDR2 is YNNKEL (reference sequence). CDR3 nucleotide sequence: TGTGCCAGCAGCCAAGTTAACAGCCGCTCCTACAATGAGCAGTTCTTC. Amino acid sequence: CASSQVNSRSYNEQFF.

The chain employs TRBV5-1 and TRBJ1-1, with TRBD1 matching over 7 bases. The ends lost 0 bases at V and 1 base at J; junction bases unmatched: 3. The CDR3 contains 15 residues. Germline loops: CDR1 SGHRS, CDR2 YFSETQ. The DNA of the CDR3 is TGCGCCAGCAGCTTGGGGGACAGCGAGAACACTGAAGCTTTCTTT. Translated: CASSLGDSENTEAFF.

The chain joins TRBV10-3 to TRBJ1-2, with 12 bases that match TRBD1. This CDR3 region has 13 residues. Germline-derived CDR1 and CDR2 are ENHRY and SYGVKD. With V trimmed by 2 bases and J by 8 bases, 0 bases remained unmatched. CDR3: CAISEGTGGGYTF. The CDR3 DNA reads TGTGCCATCAGTGAGGGGACAGGGGGCGGCTACACCTTC.

In DNA form, the CDR3 reads TGTGCCAGCAGCTTAGTGTCAGGGGGCTTTGGAAACACCATATATTTT. Translating it yields CASSLVSGGFGNTIYF. The genes are TRBV7-8 and TRBJ1-3; 8 bases align to TRBD1. The CDR3 has 16 amino acids. The germline gives CDR1 SGHVS, CDR2 FQNEAQ. V shed 1 base, J shed 3 bases, and the junction held 5 bases outside the gene matches.

V is TRBV6-5 and J is TRBJ2-2, with a weak D call TRBD1 (6 bases). V lost 7 bases, J lost 1 base, and 10 bases lay in between. In germline, CDR1 is MNHEY, CDR2 SVGAGI. This CDR3 has 14 residues. CDR3 in DNA: TGTGCCAGCAAAGGACAGCTGAACACCGGGGAGCTGTTTTTT. This codes for CASKGQLNTGELFF.

This sequence joins TRBV19 and TRBJ2-5; no reliable D call. The CDR3 runs 14 residues. The germline gives CDR1 LNHDA, CDR2 SQIVND (reference sequence). Deletions cut 1 base from V and 0 bases from J, with 6 bases between. CDR3 region: CASSIVGDQETQYF. DNA for the CDR3: TGTGCCAGTAGTATAGTTGGAGACCAAGAGACCCAGTACTTC.

In its sample, this clone was seen once. This chain connects TRBV7-3 to TRBJ2-1; TRBD2 matches 12 bases. V lost 5 bases and J lost 4; bases outside the gene matches: 6. Germline loops: CDR1 SGHTA, CDR2 FQGTGA. The CDR3 is made up of 16 amino acids. The CDR3 nucleotides are TGTGCCAGCAGCCTTCTACTAGCGGGGGGTTACAATGAGCAGTTCTTC. This gives the protein CASSLLLAGGYNEQFF.

This clone has a handful of counts. V and J are TRBV7-9 and TRBJ2-7; 10 bases align to TRBD2. V lost 1 base to trimming and J lost 4 bases; unmatched junction nucleotides: 1. Germline assignment: CDR1 SEHNR and CDR2 FQNEAQ (reference sequence). The CDR3 loop spans 14 amino acids. The CDR3 protein is CASSLEAGGYEQYF. Here the CDR3 DNA reads TGTGCCAGCAGCTTAGAAGCGGGGGGGTACGAGCAGTACTTC.

J is TRBJ2-5 and V is TRBV3-1 (or the pseudogene TRBV3-2); maybe TRBD1 (5 bases). CDR1 LGHDT and CDR2 YNNKEL come from the germline V gene (reference sequence). The CDR3 contains 16 residues. Deletions cut 0 bases from V and 1 base from J, with 12 bases between. The CDR3 protein is CASSQEGATRQETQYF. Written as DNA, the CDR3 is TGTGCCAGCAGCCAAGAAGGGGCCACTCGCCAAGAGACCCAGTACTTC.

This clone was detected only once. The chain combines TRBV19 with TRBJ2-1; TRBD1 agrees at 7 bases. This CDR3 has 22 residues. Trimming at V came to 7 bases and at J to 1 base, leaving 28 bases not matched to a gene. The germline V gene has CDR1 LNHDA and CDR2 SQIVND (reference sequence). This chain's CDR3 is CASMRSPADKDRAPGSYNEQFF. The CDR3 DNA follows: TGTGCCAGTATGCGGAGTCCCGCTGACAAAGACAGGGCCCCGGGTTCCTACAATGAGCAGTTCTTC.

The rearrangement joins TRBV18 to TRBJ2-5; tentative D call: TRBD2 (7 bases). CDR1 and CDR2 (germline): KGHSH, LQKENI. V lost 2 bases and J 2 bases, leaving 12 bases between the germline ends. The CDR3 contains 15 residues. This CDR3 reads CASSPGGGGQETQYF. CDR3 DNA sequence: TGTGCCAGCTCACCAGGAGGGGGGGGTCAAGAGACCCAGTACTTC.

CDR3 sequence reads: CASSVSGTGAYEQYF. CDR3 coding DNA: TGTGCCAGCAGCGTTTCCGGGACAGGGGCCTACGAGCAGTACTTC. V gene TRBV7-8 combines with J gene TRBJ2-7; 10 nucleotides agree with TRBD1. CDR3 length: 15 amino acids. Unmatched junction bases numbered 6, after V lost 5 bases and J lost 2 bases. CDR1 and CDR2 (germline): SGHVS, FQNEAQ.

This chain connects TRBV5-1 to TRBJ2-3; D uncertain. With 5 bases removed from V and 1 base from J, the gap between germline ends came to 8 bases. This CDR3 is 13 amino acids long. Germline V gene sequence: CDR1 SGHRS, CDR2 YFSETQ. The CDR3 is CASSSPGTDTQYF. The CDR3 nucleotides read TGCGCCAGCAGTTCCCCAGGCACAGATACGCAGTATTTT.

The V and J genes are TRBV18 and TRBJ1-6; the D gene is possibly TRBD1 (5 bases). The ends were cut back, 1 base at V and 4 bases at J, with 17 bases in the middle. Germline CDR1 reads KGHSH; CDR2 reads LQKENI. The CDR3 runs to 18 residues. The CDR3 nucleotides read TGTGCCAGCTCACCACGATATTTCGGGGGGGAGTATAATTCACCCCTCCACTTT. Translation gives CASSPRYFGGEYNSPLHF.

The V call is TRBV13, the J call TRBJ1-5; no clear D. This CDR3 spans 12 amino acids. V lost 5 bases and J 9 bases, leaving 11 bases between the germline ends. Germline-derived CDR1 and CDR2 are PRHDT and FYEKMQ (reference sequence). The DNA for the CDR3 is TGTGCCAGCAGCCCCCGCCGAGGGCCCCAGCATTTT. It is translated as CASSPRRGPQHF.

This sequence joins TRBV20-1 and TRBJ2-7; TRBD2 is a possible D gene (5 bases). Germline CDR1 reads DFQATT; CDR2 reads SNEGSKA (reference sequence). Trimming removed 5 bases at V and 5 bases at J, with 10 bases between. CDR3 length equals 11 residues. The CDR3 spells CSARRGNEQYF. DNA for the CDR3: TGCAGTGCTCGTCGGGGAAACGAGCAGTACTTC.